This passage covers 25 T cell receptor beta chains from one sample sequenced in a study of blood T cell repertoires in COVID-19. Profiling relied on immunoSEQ multiplex PCR, and the TCRdb table lists in-frame clones only, not all of them. The data hold fewer than 200,000 clones, with around four fifths observed a single time. What was sequenced was PBMCs or T cells enriched from blood (not recorded which). Receptors originate from a woman aged 45 to 65 in a cohort exposed to, infected with or recovered from COVID-19 (not recorded which).

This chain links TRBV5-1 with TRBJ2-7; 9 nucleotides line up with TRBD2. The CDR3 runs 15 residues. Unmatched junction bases numbered 6, after V lost 5 bases and J lost 0 bases. The germline V gene encodes CDR1 SGHRS and CDR2 YFSETQ. CDR3 protein: CASSGASGISYEQYF. CDR3 coding DNA: TGCGCCAGCAGTGGGGCTAGCGGGATCTCCTACGAGCAGTACTTC. The full variable domain, completed using reference TRBV5-1 and TRBJ2-7, is KAGVTQTPRYLIKTRGQQVTLSCSPISGHRSVSWYQQTPGQGLQFLFEYFSETQRNKGNFPGRFSGRQFSNSRSEMNVSTLELGDSALYLCASSGASGISYEQYFGPGTRLTVT.

The chain joins TRBV3-1 (or the pseudogene TRBV3-2) to TRBJ2-3; D gene uncertain. V was clipped by 0 bases and J by 7 bases, with 8 bases between them. Germline CDR1 LGHDT, CDR2 YNNKEL (reference sequence). This CDR3 contains 13 residues. The CDR3 sequence: CASSQDAHYTQYF. Written as DNA, the CDR3 is TGTGCCAGCAGCCAAGACGCTCACTATACGCAGTATTTT.

This rearrangement joins TRBV4-2 to TRBJ2-7; tentative D call: TRBD2 (7 bases). Deletions cut 4 bases from V and 0 bases from J, with 16 bases between. The CDR3 runs 16 residues. Germline V lookup: CDR1 LGHNA, CDR2 YNFKEQ. The CDR3 DNA reads as TGTGCCAGCAGCCTGGAGAGGGGGGGACTCTCCTACGAGCAGTACTTC. The encoded protein is CASSLERGGLSYEQYF.

This clone has a handful of counts. The gene calls are TRBV30 and TRBJ1-2; D remains unclear. The CDR3 covers 12 residues. The ends were cut back, 5 bases at V and 5 bases at J, with 12 bases in the middle. Germline CDR1 reads GTSNPN; CDR2 reads SVGIG (reference sequence). In nucleotides, the CDR3 is TGTGCCTGGTATACCGGTTTATATGGCTACACCTTC. This gives the protein CAWYTGLYGYTF. Combining the CDR3 with reference TRBV30 and TRBJ1-2 gives the whole variable domain SQTIHQWPATLVQPVGSPLSLECTVEGTSNPNLYWYRQAAGRGLQLLFYSVGIGQISSEVPQNLSASRPQDRQFILSSKKLLLSDSGFYLCAWYTGLYGYTFGSGTRLTVV.

V is TRBV18 and J is TRBJ1-1, with 11 bases lining up with TRBD1. The CDR3 extends over 15 amino acids. Germline V gene lookup returns CDR1 KGHSH and CDR2 LQKENI. Trimming cost V 3 bases and J 5 bases; bases outside gene matches: 5. The CDR3 is CASSPPGQGGTEAFF. Here the CDR3 DNA reads TGTGCCAGCTCACCTCCGGGACAGGGGGGGACTGAAGCTTTCTTT.

The chain joins TRBV24-1 to TRBJ2-5; D gene ambiguous. V was cut by 0 bases and J by 1 base, with 11 bases left in between. Germline assignment: CDR1 KGHDR and CDR2 SFDVKD. The CDR3 runs to 16 residues. The CDR3 nucleotides are TGTGCCACCAGTGATTTGAGCTTGGGCAGCCAAGAGACCCAGTACTTC. It encodes CATSDLSLGSQETQYF.

V gene TRBV19 combines with J gene TRBJ2-1; the match to TRBD2 covers 10 bases. V lost 2 bases and J lost 5; bases outside the gene matches: 0. This CDR3 has 14 residues. Germline-derived CDR1 and CDR2 are LNHDA and SQIVND (reference sequence). CDR3: CASSITSGNNEQFF. In DNA form, the CDR3 reads TGTGCCAGTAGTATAACTAGCGGGAACAATGAGCAGTTCTTC. Drawing the rest from reference TRBV19 and TRBJ2-1, the complete variable domain is DGGITQSPKYLFRKEGQNVTLSCEQNLNHDAMYWYRQDPGQGLRLIYYSQIVNDFQKGDIAEGYSVSREKKESFPLTVTSAQKNPTAFYLCASSITSGNNEQFFGPGTRLTVL.

This chain uses TRBV28 with TRBJ1-5, with TRBD1 matching over 9 bases. V dropped 4 bases and J dropped 6; count of bases not matched to a gene: 10. This CDR3 has 16 amino acids. Germline lookup yields CDR1 MDHEN and CDR2 SYDVKM. DNA for the CDR3: TGTGCCAGCAGTTCGCCGGGACAGGGAATAAGTCAGCCCCAGCATTTT. Its translation: CASSSPGQGISQPQHF.

This clone was counted a single time. The chain recombines TRBV14 with TRBJ2-1; TRBD1 is a possible D gene (6 bases). This CDR3 comprises 16 residues. CDR1 and CDR2 from the germline V gene are SGHDN and FVKESK. V lost 4 bases to trimming and J lost 4 bases, with 17 bases between them. The CDR3 spells CASSPFTGPTYNEQFF. In nucleotides, the CDR3 is TGTGCCAGCAGCCCCTTTACAGGGCCTACGTACAATGAGCAGTTCTTC.

V is TRBV27 and J is TRBJ1-1; no firm D call. CDR3 size: 14 residues. The germline gives CDR1 MNHEY, CDR2 SMNVEV (reference sequence). V dropped 3 bases and J dropped 3 bases, with 11 bases sitting between them. The DNA of the CDR3 is TGTGCCAGCAGTTTGGAGGCGGAGGACACTGAAGCTTTCTTT. Residues: CASSLEAEDTEAFF.

A single count supports this clone. The V gene is TRBV16, the J gene TRBJ1-1; weak D call: TRBD1 (5 bases). The germline V gene has CDR1 KGHSY and CDR2 FQNENV. The V and J ends lost 4 bases and 6 bases respectively, with 18 bases between them. The CDR3 length is 15 residues. The CDR3 reads CASSLRRGLAPEAFF. The CDR3 DNA sequence: TGTGCCAGCAGCCTACGGCGGGGCCTAGCACCTGAAGCTTTCTTT.

The rearrangement joins TRBV5-4 to TRBJ2-7; 7 bases match TRBD1. CDR3 length: 16 amino acids. Germline-derived CDR1 and CDR2 are SGHNT and YYREEE (reference sequence). The ends lost 2 bases at V and 3 bases at J; junction bases unmatched: 11. The CDR3 DNA sequence: TGTGCCAGCAGCTTAGGACAGGCTACGCCACTCTACGAGCAGTACTTC. Its translation is CASSLGQATPLYEQYF.

The J gene is TRBJ2-2, the V gene TRBV19, with 10 bases that match TRBD1. The CDR3 covers 16 residues. After removal of 3 bases from V and 5 bases from J, the junction contained 6 bases not matched to a gene. CDR1 LNHDA and CDR2 SQIVND come from the germline V gene (reference sequence). The CDR3 nucleotides are TGTGCCAGTAGTATCCCGACAGGGGGCGGGACCGGGGAGCTGTTTTTT. Translated, it gives CASSIPTGGGTGELFF.

This clone was found a few times. The DNA of the CDR3 is TGTGCCAGCAGCTTTAGCGGGGGGAATAACGAGCAGTACTTC. Residues: CASSFSGGNNEQYF. The chain links TRBV7-9 to TRBJ2-7; TRBD2 matches at 10 bases. V lost 3 bases, J lost 5 bases, and 4 bases stayed unmatched. The CDR3 has 14 amino acids. From germline, CDR1 is SEHNR and CDR2 FQNEAQ (reference sequence).

The gene calls are TRBV28 and TRBJ2-7; possibly TRBD2 for D (6 bases). The CDR3 is 17 amino acids. The germline V gene has CDR1 MDHEN and CDR2 SYDVKM. V was shortened by 3 bases and J by 0 bases, with 18 bases between the two germline ends. The CDR3 nucleotides read TGTGCCAGCAGTTTCCCAAGCCCGGGGGTTAGCTCCTACGAGCAGTACTTC. It translates to CASSFPSPGVSSYEQYF.

The CDR3 DNA sequence: TGTGCCAGCAGCTTATCTAGCGCCAATGAGCAGTTCTTC. Protein: CASSLSSANEQFF. The V and J genes are TRBV7-3 and TRBJ2-1; D perhaps matches TRBD2 (6 bases). The CDR3 extends over 13 amino acids. The V and J ends lost 2 bases and 6 bases respectively, with 8 bases between them. Germline lookup yields CDR1 SGHTA and CDR2 FQGTGA.

The chain is built from TRBV24-1 and TRBJ2-1, with unresolved D. This CDR3 is 13 amino acids long. CDR1 and CDR2 from the germline V gene are KGHDR and SFDVKD. Trimming shortened V by 6 bases and J by 6 bases, and 11 bases separated the two germline ends. The CDR3 DNA reads TGTGCCACCAGTTCAACAGCATCCAATGAGCAGTTCTTC. It codes for CATSSTASNEQFF.

The rearrangement links TRBV6-6 to TRBJ1-3, with D perhaps TRBD1 (5 bases). The CDR3 consists of 15 residues. V was trimmed by 0 bases and J by 0 bases, leaving 6 bases between them. Germline values: CDR1 MNHNY, CDR2 SVGAGI (reference sequence). The DNA for the CDR3 is TGTGCCAGCAGTTACTCAGGGGACTCTGGAAACACCATATATTTT. Translation gives CASSYSGDSGNTIYF.

V gene TRBV5-1 combines with J gene TRBJ1-3; 7 bases are a match to TRBD1. V shed 0 bases and J 2 bases; nucleotides not matched to a gene: 2. Per germline, CDR1 SGHRS and CDR2 YFSETQ. The CDR3 totals 15 residues. The DNA of the CDR3 is TGCGCCAGCAGCTTGGACAGGGGTCCTGGAAACACCATATATTTT. Amino acids: CASSLDRGPGNTIYF.

The chain carries TRBV2 and TRBJ2-7; 7 bases align to TRBD1. This CDR3 has 13 amino acids. Germline trimming cut 8 bases from V and 3 bases from J; bases unmatched to any gene: 7. Germline lookup yields CDR1 SNHLY and CDR2 FYNNEI. CDR3 amino acids: CASGSGGNYEQYF. In DNA form, the CDR3 reads TGTGCCAGCGGGTCAGGGGGAAACTACGAGCAGTACTTC.

The rearrangement joins TRBV5-1 to TRBJ2-3, with D perhaps matching TRBD1 (7 bases). This CDR3 is built from 16 residues. From germline, CDR1 is SGHRS and CDR2 YFSETQ. Trimming left V 4 bases short and J 0 bases short, with 15 bases between. The CDR3 region has the DNA TGCGCCAGCAGCCCTTTGGGGGGACAGAGCACAGATACGCAGTATTTT. Protein product: CASSPLGGQSTDTQYF.

The V and J genes are TRBV19 and TRBJ1-3; maybe TRBD1 (5 bases). V lost 3 bases and J lost 6, with 12 bases in between. Germline V gene lookup returns CDR1 LNHDA and CDR2 SQIVND (reference sequence). The CDR3 runs 14 residues. The CDR3 sequence is CASSIDATENTIYF. CDR3 coding DNA: TGTGCCAGTAGTATTGACGCGACAGAAAACACCATATATTTT.

The chain has TRBV28 and TRBJ2-7; D is perhaps TRBD1 (5 bases). This CDR3 region has 16 residues. From germline, CDR1 is MDHEN and CDR2 SYDVKM. V was trimmed by 4 bases and J by 4 bases, leaving 20 bases between them. The CDR3 reads CASSYGSRAGKYEQYF. For the CDR3, the DNA is TGTGCCAGCAGTTACGGAAGCCGTGCAGGGAAATACGAGCAGTACTTC.

This chain links TRBV19 with TRBJ2-7; TRBD1 matches 10 bases. The CDR3 spans 15 residues. With 5 bases clipped from V and 4 bases from J, the junction kept 8 bases outside the gene matches. The germline V gene has CDR1 LNHDA and CDR2 SQIVND (reference sequence). CDR3 region: CASSAGTGVRYEQYF. The CDR3 DNA reads TGTGCCAGTAGTGCCGGGACAGGGGTTCGATACGAGCAGTACTTC.

The chain couples TRBV7-2 to TRBJ2-7; weak D call: TRBD1 (5 bases). The V end was cut by 1 base, the J end by 3 bases, with 10 bases between. The CDR3 consists of 14 residues. Germline V gene sequence: CDR1 SGHTA, CDR2 FQGNSA. CDR3 coding DNA: TGTGCCAGCAGCTTAGGACAGAGTTTCTACGAGCAGTACTTC. Translated: CASSLGQSFYEQYF.